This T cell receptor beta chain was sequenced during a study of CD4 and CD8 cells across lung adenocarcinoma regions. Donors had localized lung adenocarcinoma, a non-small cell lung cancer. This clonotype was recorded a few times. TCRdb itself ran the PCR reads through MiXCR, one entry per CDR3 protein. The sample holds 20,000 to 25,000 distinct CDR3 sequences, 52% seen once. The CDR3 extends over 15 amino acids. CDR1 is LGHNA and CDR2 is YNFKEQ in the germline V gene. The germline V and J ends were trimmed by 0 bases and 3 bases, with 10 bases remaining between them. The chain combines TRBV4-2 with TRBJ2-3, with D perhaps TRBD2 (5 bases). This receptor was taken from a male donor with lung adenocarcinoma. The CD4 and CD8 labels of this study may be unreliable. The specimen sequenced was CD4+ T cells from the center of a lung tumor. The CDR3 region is CASSQDGVATDTQYF. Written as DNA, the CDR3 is TGTGCCAGCAGCCAAGATGGGGTAGCGACAGATACGCAGTATTTT.